Each of the 15 T cell receptor beta chains below was sequenced from the same sample in a study of OX40 agonist ivuxolimab in advanced cancers. The assay was immunoSEQ multiplex PCR, and TCRdb's table has in-frame clones only and misses some. Of about 40,000 clones in the sample, about nine tenths were seen once. This specimen consisted of CD4+ or CD8+ T cells sorted from blood, obtained in a trial of the OX40 agonist ivuxolimab. These receptors all come from an adult with an advanced solid tumor such as melanoma, head and neck, liver or kidney cancer.

The rearrangement links TRBV7-2 to TRBJ2-3, with TRBD2 identical over 16 bases. This CDR3 is 18 amino acids long. V shed 1 base, J shed 6 bases, and the junction held 7 bases outside the gene matches. Germline values: CDR1 SGHTA, CDR2 FQGNSA. The CDR3 bases are TGTGCCAGCAGCTTAGTCCTCACGGGACTAGCGGGAGGGGATACGCAGTATTTT. Translated: CASSLVLTGLAGGDTQYF.

V is TRBV5-1 and J is TRBJ1-1, with D possibly TRBD1 on 6 matching bases. Germline lookup yields CDR1 SGHRS and CDR2 YFSETQ. V was shortened by 8 bases and J by 5 bases, with 16 bases between the two germline ends. The CDR3 is 13 amino acids. The CDR3 reads CASGGTLQTEAFF. The DNA of the CDR3 is TGCGCCAGTGGAGGGACATTGCAGACTGAAGCTTTCTTT.

J is TRBJ2-1 and V is TRBV11-2; TRBD1 might be the D (6 bases). V lost 7 bases to trimming and J lost 0 bases, with 16 bases between them. The germline V gene encodes CDR1 SGHAT and CDR2 FQNNGV. This CDR3 region has 16 residues. CDR3 protein: CASTSNARGSYNEQFF. CDR3 nucleotide sequence: TGTGCCAGCACCTCAAATGCCAGGGGCTCCTACAATGAGCAGTTCTTC.

In its sample, this clone was seen a few times. The rearrangement uses TRBV11-2 and TRBJ2-7; D unresolved. Per the germline V gene, CDR1 is SGHAT and CDR2 is FQNNGV. Trimming stripped 4 bases from V and 1 base from J, with 14 bases between. The CDR3 extends over 15 amino acids. CDR3 residues: CASSWGPPPSYEQYF. CDR3 nucleotides: TGTGCCAGCAGCTGGGGTCCGCCGCCTTCCTACGAGCAGTACTTC.

CDR3 nucleotides: TGTGCCAGCACCTTCCTCGGGGGCACTGAAGCTTTCTTT. Its translation is CASTFLGGTEAFF. The chain combines TRBV28 with TRBJ1-1, with a weak D call TRBD1 (5 bases). Germline loops: CDR1 MDHEN, CDR2 SYDVKM. The CDR3 is 13 amino acids. The V end lost 7 bases, the J end lost 4 bases, and 13 bases lay between the germline ends.

The table lists this clone with a few counts. The rearrangement links TRBV9 to TRBJ2-6, with D perhaps TRBD1 or TRBD2 (5 bases each). Germline V lookup: CDR1 SGDLS, CDR2 YYNGEE. V was pared by 5 bases and J by 4 bases, with 25 bases between. This CDR3 spans 19 amino acids. In DNA, the CDR3 is TGTGCCAGCAGTGCGACGGGACGGCCGAGGGGTTCCGGGGCCAACGTCCTGACTTTC. It codes for CASSATGRPRGSGANVLTF.

V gene TRBV30 combines with J gene TRBJ2-1; 9 nucleotides match TRBD2. Germline-derived CDR1 and CDR2 are GTSNPN and SVGIG (reference sequence). Germline trimming cut 4 bases from V and 7 bases from J; bases unmatched to any gene: 8. CDR3 length: 14 residues. The CDR3 region has the DNA TGTGCCTGGACAAGGCGGGAGGGGGAAAATGAGCAGTTCTTC. As protein: CAWTRREGENEQFF.

The rearrangement links TRBV27 to TRBJ2-1, with D tentatively TRBD1 (6 bases). Germline CDR1 is MNHEY and CDR2 is SMNVEV (reference sequence). V was trimmed by 8 bases and J by 4 bases, leaving 15 bases between them. The CDR3 spans 14 residues. CDR3 sequence: CASGGSGTYNEQFF. As DNA, the CDR3 is TGTGCCAGCGGGGGCTCGGGAACTTACAATGAGCAGTTCTTC.

This chain links TRBV9 with TRBJ2-1; TRBD2 matches at 7 bases. CDR3 length: 16 residues. Looked up from germline, CDR1 is SGDLS and CDR2 is YYNGEE. The V gene end was trimmed by 1 base and the J gene end by 5 bases; junction bases not matched to a gene: 9. The CDR3 spells CASSVKWRERDNEQFF. CDR3 nucleotide sequence: TGTGCCAGCAGCGTAAAATGGCGGGAGAGGGACAATGAGCAGTTCTTC.

J is TRBJ1-2 and V is TRBV11-2, with D tentatively TRBD1 (5 bases). The ends were cut back, 7 bases at V and 2 bases at J, with 17 bases in the middle. The germline gives CDR1 SGHAT, CDR2 FQNNGV. This CDR3 spans 15 amino acids. The CDR3 DNA reads TGTGCCAGCACCCGAGGGGATGGGGGAAACTATGGCTACACCTTC. It translates to CASTRGDGGNYGYTF.

This clone was seen a few times. The chain couples TRBV6-1 to TRBJ2-5; D uncertain. Germline loops: CDR1 MNHNS, CDR2 SASEGT. The CDR3 loop spans 14 amino acids. With 1 base removed from V and 2 bases from J, the gap between germline ends came to 8 bases. The CDR3 protein is CASSEVWGQETQYF. CDR3 in DNA: TGTGCCAGCAGTGAAGTATGGGGACAAGAGACCCAGTACTTC.

The V gene is TRBV29-1, the J gene TRBJ1-1; D uncertain. CDR3 length: 12 amino acids. Trimming shortened V by 1 base and J by 3 bases, and 6 bases separated the two germline ends. Germline lookup yields CDR1 SQVTM and CDR2 ANQGSEA. CDR3 protein: CSVEGSDTEAFF. The CDR3 region has the DNA TGCAGCGTTGAAGGGAGCGACACTGAAGCTTTCTTT.

The chain recombines TRBV19 with TRBJ2-7, with 10 bases aligning to TRBD1. The germline V gene has CDR1 LNHDA and CDR2 SQIVND (reference sequence). The CDR3 has 16 amino acids. V gave up 5 bases and J gave up 5 bases; unmatched junction bases: 12. The CDR3 sequence is CASSSAGTGDYHEQYF. CDR3 nucleotide sequence: TGTGCCAGTAGTTCGGCCGGGACAGGGGACTACCACGAGCAGTACTTC.

This clone was counted once. The V gene is TRBV6-1, the J gene TRBJ1-2; unclear D gene. V dropped 4 bases and J dropped 1 base, with 10 bases sitting between them. The CDR3 is 14 amino acids. Germline values: CDR1 MNHNS, CDR2 SASEGT. The CDR3: CASSVNQVNYGYTF. The CDR3 DNA follows: TGTGCCAGCAGTGTCAACCAGGTTAACTATGGCTACACCTTC.

V usage is TRBV2 and J usage is TRBJ2-3; 11 bases align to TRBD1. CDR3 length: 16 residues. The V segment lost 8 bases and the J segment 1 base; nucleotides outside the gene matches: 8. Germline V gives CDR1 SNHLY, CDR2 FYNNEI. Here the CDR3 reads CASWDRGVRGTDTQYF. DNA of the CDR3: TGTGCCAGCTGGGACAGGGGGGTTCGGGGCACAGATACGCAGTATTTT.